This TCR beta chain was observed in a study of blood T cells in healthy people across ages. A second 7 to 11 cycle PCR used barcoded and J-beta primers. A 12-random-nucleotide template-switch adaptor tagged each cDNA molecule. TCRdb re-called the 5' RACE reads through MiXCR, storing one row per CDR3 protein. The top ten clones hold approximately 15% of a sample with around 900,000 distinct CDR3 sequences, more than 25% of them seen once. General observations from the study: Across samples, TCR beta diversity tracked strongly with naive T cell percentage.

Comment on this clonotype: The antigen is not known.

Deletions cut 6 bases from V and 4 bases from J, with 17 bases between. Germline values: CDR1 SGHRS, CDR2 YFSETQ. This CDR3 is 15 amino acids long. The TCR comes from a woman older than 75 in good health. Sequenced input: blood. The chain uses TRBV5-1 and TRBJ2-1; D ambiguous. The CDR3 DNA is TGCGCCAGCATCCCCCGGCCGGAAAAGTACAATGAGCAGTTCTTC. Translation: CASIPRPEKYNEQFF.